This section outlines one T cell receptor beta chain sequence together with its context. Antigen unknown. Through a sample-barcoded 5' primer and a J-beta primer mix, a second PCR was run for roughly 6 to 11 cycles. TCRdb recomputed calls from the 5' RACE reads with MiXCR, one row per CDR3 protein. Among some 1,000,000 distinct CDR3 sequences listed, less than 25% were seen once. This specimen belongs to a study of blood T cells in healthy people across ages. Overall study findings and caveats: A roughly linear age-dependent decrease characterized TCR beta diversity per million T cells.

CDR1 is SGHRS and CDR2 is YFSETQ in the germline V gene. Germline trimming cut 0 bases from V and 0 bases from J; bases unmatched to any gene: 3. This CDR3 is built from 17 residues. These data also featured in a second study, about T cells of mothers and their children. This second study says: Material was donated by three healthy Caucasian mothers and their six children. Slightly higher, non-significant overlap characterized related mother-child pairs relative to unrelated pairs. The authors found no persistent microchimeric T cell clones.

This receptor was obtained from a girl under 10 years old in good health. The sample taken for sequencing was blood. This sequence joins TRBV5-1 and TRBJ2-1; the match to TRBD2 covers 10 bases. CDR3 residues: CASSLGTSGTSYNEQFF. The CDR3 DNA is TGCGCCAGCAGCTTGGGTACTAGCGGGACCTCCTACAATGAGCAGTTCTTC.